The entry below describes one TCR beta chain. Its antigen is not identified. Diagnosis of hyperthyroidism was new in patients aged 18 to 65, and its duration was under 2 months. Used for diagnoses were clinical symptoms, serum thyroxine and TRAb, thyroid ultrasound and orbital computed tomography. The data derive from a study of T cells in Graves' hyperthyroidism and ophthalmopathy. The V end lost 6 bases, the J end lost 0 bases, and 14 bases lay between the germline ends. This CDR3 is built from 15 residues. TCR beta CDR3 regions were amplified from RNA. TCR CDR3 regions were first amplified by RT-PCR with HTBI primers. TCRdb fed the multiplex PCR reads into MiXCR, producing one record per CDR3 protein. The table records about 840,000 distinct CDR3 sequences, 35% to 40% of them present only once. The study's findings and limits: Model-based prediction identified ophthalmopathy a median around 6.7 months prior to its onset.

The sequence came from a man aged 18 to 30 with Graves' hyperthyroidism. Sequenced sample: blood. V usage is TRBV12-3 or TRBV12-4 and J usage is TRBJ1-1; no firm D call. CDR3 DNA: TGTGCCAGCAGCCAGGAGACCCGGGTGAACACTGAAGCTTTCTTT. Translated: CASSQETRVNTEAFF.